Shown below are 25 T cell receptor beta chains from a single sample sequenced in a study of Graves' ophthalmopathy and Graves' hyperthyroidism. Amplifying from RNA transcripts, the study obtained TCR beta CDR3 regions. Following a first-round RT-PCR that used HTBI primers, a second-round multiplex PCR was carried out. TCRdb reanalysed the multiplex PCR reads using MiXCR and keeps one entry per CDR3 protein. There are around 340,000 distinct CDR3 sequences in the sample; around a sixth occur only once, and over 9% lies in the top ten. The specimen sequenced was peripheral blood. The receptors were gathered from an adult man with Graves' ophthalmopathy.

The table lists this clonotype with a few counts. This CDR3 is CASSLARQLNQPQHF. DNA of the CDR3: TGTGCCAGCAGCTTAGCTCGGCAGTTGAATCAGCCCCAGCATTTT. The chain couples TRBV7-2 to TRBJ1-5, with unresolved D. Trimming cost V 0 bases and J 4 bases, with 10 bases left between them. This CDR3 has 15 residues. The germline gives CDR1 SGHTA, CDR2 FQGNSA. Looking up the rest from reference TRBV7-2 and TRBJ1-5 gives the full variable domain: GAGVSQSPSNKVTEKGKDVELRCDPISGHTALYWYRQSLGQGLEFLIYFQGNSAPDKSGLPSDRFSAERTGGSVSTLTIQRTQQEDSAVYLCASSLARQLNQPQHFGDGTRLSIL.

In this sample, this clonotype turned up many times. The chain is built from TRBV14 and TRBJ1-1; D is ambiguous. Germline values: CDR1 SGHDN, CDR2 FVKESK. V lost 5 bases, J lost 5 bases, and 12 bases lay in between. The CDR3 is 13 residues long. CDR3 in DNA: TGTGCCAGCAGCGCATTCTTATCGACTGAAGCTTTCTTT. Encoded protein: CASSAFLSTEAFF.

The rearrangement joins TRBV11-2 to TRBJ2-7; D might be TRBD1 (6 bases). The CDR3 extends over 13 amino acids. Trimming stripped 0 bases from V and 11 bases from J, with 14 bases between. The germline V gene encodes CDR1 SGHAT and CDR2 FQNNGV. The CDR3 coding sequence is TGTGCCAGCAGCTTAGATTGGAGACAGGAGGAGTACTTC. The encoded protein is CASSLDWRQEEYF.

In this sample, this clonotype turned up many times. The CDR3 bases are TGTGCCAGCAGAGCGCTCGGGGCGAACACCGGGGAGCTGTTTTTT. Its protein is CASRALGANTGELFF. The chain uses TRBV6-1 and TRBJ2-2, with D perhaps TRBD2 (5 bases). The germline V gene has CDR1 MNHNS and CDR2 SASEGT. Trimming shortened V by 6 bases and J by 0 bases, and 11 bases separated the two germline ends. The CDR3 totals 15 residues.

This clonotype was recorded many times. J is TRBJ2-2 and V is TRBV4-2; D might be TRBD1 (6 bases). CDR1 and CDR2 (germline): LGHNA, YNFKEQ. Trimming removed 0 bases at V and 2 bases at J, with 13 bases between. The CDR3 contains 17 residues. DNA for the CDR3: TGTGCCAGCAGCCAAGAAATTGGGACACCAAACACCGGGGAGCTGTTTTTT. Protein sequence: CASSQEIGTPNTGELFF.

This clonotype has only a few counts. The rearrangement uses TRBV29-1 and TRBJ1-1; 8 nucleotides align to TRBD1. CDR1 and CDR2 from the germline V gene are SQVTM and ANQGSEA. The CDR3 sequence is 14 residues long. V gave up 3 bases and J gave up 5 bases; unmatched junction bases: 8. The chain's CDR3 is CSVEDRDRLTEAFF. CDR3 coding DNA: TGCAGCGTTGAGGACAGGGATCGTCTAACTGAAGCTTTCTTT.

There are many counts of this clonotype. This chain links TRBV28 with TRBJ2-2; D is ambiguous. Trimming shortened V by 10 bases and J by 3 bases, and 15 bases separated the two germline ends. The germline V gene has CDR1 MDHEN and CDR2 SYDVKM. The CDR3 is 14 residues long. CDR3 in amino acids: CATHERAHTGELFF. The CDR3 nucleotides are TGTGCCACCCACGAGAGAGCCCACACCGGGGAGCTGTTTTTT.

For this clonotype: The junction and the germline gene differ at one end; a read error may be behind it. The V and J genes are TRBV20-1 and TRBJ1-2; no reliable D call. Germline CDR1 DFQATT, CDR2 SNEGSKA (reference sequence). The CDR3 has 11 residues. The CDR3 DNA sequence: TGCAGTGGAAGTTCTAACTGTGGCTACGCCTTC. This gives the protein CSGSSNCGYAF.

This clonotype was recorded many times. The chain combines TRBV12-3 or TRBV12-4 with TRBJ2-5; TRBD2 might be the D (5 bases). The CDR3 length is 13 residues. V gave up 5 bases and J gave up 3 bases, with 10 bases separating them. The CDR3 DNA reads as TGTGCCAGCAGTCAAGGGAGCAAAGAGACCCAGTACTTC. The encoded protein is CASSQGSKETQYF.

This clonotype was counted ten times or more. V is TRBV5-1 and J is TRBJ2-7; D ambiguous. The length of the CDR3 is 15 residues. With 0 bases removed from V and 0 bases from J, the gap between germline ends came to 10 bases. CDR1 is SGHRS and CDR2 is YFSETQ in the germline V gene. This chain's CDR3 is CASSLASDPSYEQYF. In DNA, the CDR3 is TGCGCCAGCAGCTTGGCCTCTGACCCCTCCTACGAGCAGTACTTC.

In this sample, this clonotype turned up many times. V and J are TRBV13 and TRBJ2-2; TRBD1 agrees at 10 bases. CDR1 and CDR2 (germline): PRHDT, FYEKMQ (reference sequence). J gave up 1 base and V 5 bases, and 7 bases lay outside the gene matches. This CDR3 has 17 residues. CDR3 DNA: TGTGCCAGCAGCGTTAACGACAGGGGGCTGAACACCGGGGAGCTGTTTTTT. Translated: CASSVNDRGLNTGELFF.

This clonotype came up many times. The rearrangement joins TRBV20-1 to TRBJ1-1, with D uncertain. This CDR3 spans 13 amino acids. The germline V gene has CDR1 DFQATT and CDR2 SNEGSKA (reference sequence). V lost 3 bases, J lost 4 bases, and 12 bases lay in between. CDR3 coding DNA: TGCAGTGCTAGGATCAGGACGGGCACTGAAGCTTTCTTT. Translating gives CSARIRTGTEAFF.

There are many counts of this clonotype. The chain couples TRBV27 to TRBJ1-5; no clear D. Trimming pared 5 bases from V and 0 bases from J, leaving 14 bases between. The germline V gene has CDR1 MNHEY and CDR2 SMNVEV (reference sequence). This CDR3 comprises 16 residues. CDR3 in amino acids: CASSPWTVPSNQPQHF. CDR3 coding DNA: TGTGCCAGCAGTCCCTGGACTGTCCCTAGCAATCAGCCCCAGCATTTT.

This clonotype was picked up many times. CDR3 residues: CASTKKQGAHEKLFF. The CDR3 nucleotides read TGTGCCAGCACGAAAAAACAGGGGGCGCATGAAAAACTGTTTTTT. This chain links TRBV5-6 with TRBJ1-4, with TRBD1 matching over 9 bases. This CDR3 region has 15 residues. V dropped 6 bases and J dropped 6; count of bases not matched to a gene: 9. CDR1 is SGHDT, CDR2 YYEEEE, per germline.

The sample holds many counts of this clonotype. The rearrangement links TRBV2 to TRBJ1-1; D unclear. Trimming shortened V by 0 bases and J by 4 bases, and 12 bases separated the two germline ends. The germline V gene encodes CDR1 SNHLY and CDR2 FYNNEI. The CDR3 length is 15 residues. DNA for the CDR3: TGTGCCAGCAGTGAAGCCCCGGGCCGGGGCACTGAAGCTTTCTTT. It is translated as CASSEAPGRGTEAFF. Full variable domain (remainder filled in from reference TRBV2 and TRBJ1-1): EPEVTQTPSHQVTQMGQEVILRCVPISNHLYFYWYRQILGQKVEFLVSFYNNEISEKSEIFDDQFSVERPDGSNFTLKIRSTKLEDSAMYFCASSEAPGRGTEAFFGQGTRLTVV.

This clonotype has ten or more counts. The chain has TRBV20-1 and TRBJ1-1; D may be TRBD1 (5 bases). The CDR3 sequence is 20 residues long. CDR1 DFQATT and CDR2 SNEGSKA come from the germline V gene (reference sequence). Trimming took 0 bases from V and 0 from J, leaving 26 bases between them. CDR3 in DNA: TGCAGTGCTAGAGATCGTAAAGGGGCGATAGATTCAAGAATGAACACTGAAGCTTTCTTT. It yields the protein CSARDRKGAIDSRMNTEAFF.

In this sample, this clonotype turned up many times. V and J are TRBV4-2 and TRBJ2-5, with 8 bases aligning to TRBD1. With V trimmed by 2 bases and J by 1 base, 6 bases remained unmatched. Germline assignment: CDR1 LGHNA and CDR2 YNFKEQ. The CDR3 covers 16 residues. The CDR3 loop reads CASSQRYRGSQETQYF. CDR3 nucleotides: TGTGCCAGCAGCCAAAGGTACAGGGGGTCCCAAGAGACCCAGTACTTC.

This clonotype has at least ten counts. The V gene is TRBV30, the J gene TRBJ1-2; TRBD1 matches at 7 bases. J gave up 4 bases and V 1 base, and 3 bases lay outside the gene matches. There are 13 residues in the CDR3. The germline CDR1 and CDR2 sequences are GTSNPN and SVGIG (reference sequence). Here the CDR3 reads CAWSEGQSYGYTF. CDR3 nucleotides: TGTGCCTGGAGTGAGGGACAGAGCTATGGCTACACCTTC.

This clonotype was observed many times. The CDR3: CASSFRGGGAFYEQYF. The CDR3 DNA sequence: TGTGCCAGCAGTTTTAGGGGCGGGGGGGCTTTCTACGAGCAGTACTTC. The chain recombines TRBV28 with TRBJ2-7; 9 bases match TRBD2. Germline V lookup: CDR1 MDHEN, CDR2 SYDVKM. The CDR3 runs to 16 residues. Trimming took 3 bases from V and 3 from J; bases not matched to a gene: 9.

This clonotype occurred many times. This chain uses TRBV15 with TRBJ1-2; no reliable D call. V was shortened by 1 base and J by 4 bases, with 16 bases between the two germline ends. This CDR3 contains 16 residues. The germline CDR1 and CDR2 sequences are LNHNV and YYDKDF (reference sequence). The CDR3 coding sequence is TGTGCCACCAGCAGAGGCCAAGTACAGTTACTCTATGGCTACACCTTC. The encoded protein is CATSRGQVQLLYGYTF.

This clonotype was counted ten times or more. This chain links TRBV7-9 with TRBJ2-2; perhaps TRBD1 as D (5 bases). The CDR3 runs 15 residues. Between the trimmed V and J ends, which lost 2 bases and 3 bases, there was a span of 10 bases. Germline V gives CDR1 SEHNR, CDR2 FQNEAQ (reference sequence). For the CDR3, the DNA is TGTGCCAGCAGCTTAAGACAGTACGACACCGGGGAGCTGTTTTTT. Amino acid sequence: CASSLRQYDTGELFF.

V gene TRBV29-1 combines with J gene TRBJ1-2; no clear D. Germline CDR1 and CDR2: SQVTM and ANQGSEA. There are 16 residues in the CDR3. The V end was cut by 6 bases, the J end by 0 bases, with 20 bases between. The CDR3 loop reads CSVLGGYALANYGYTF. CDR3 in DNA: TGCAGCGTCCTTGGAGGTTATGCTTTAGCTAACTATGGCTACACCTTC.

This chain links TRBV6-1 with TRBJ1-1; tentative D call: TRBD1 (6 bases). There are 13 residues in the CDR3. Germline V gives CDR1 MNHNS, CDR2 SASEGT. Deletions cut 4 bases from V and 8 bases from J, with 14 bases between. CDR3 sequence: CASSGQVQAEAFF. The CDR3 region has the DNA TGTGCCAGCAGTGGACAGGTCCAGGCGGAAGCTTTCTTT.

This clonotype has just a few counts. The chain recombines TRBV29-1 with TRBJ2-2; 10 bases align to TRBD1. CDR1 is SQVTM, CDR2 ANQGSEA, per germline. Trimming at V came to 5 bases and at J to 7 bases, leaving 13 bases not matched to a gene. The CDR3 spans 16 residues. CDR3 protein: CSVMLSETGGFGELFF. The CDR3 coding sequence is TGCAGCGTTATGTTATCCGAGACAGGGGGCTTCGGGGAGCTGTTTTTT.

The chain is built from TRBV10-3 and TRBJ2-2, with 8 bases fitting TRBD1. CDR3 length: 15 amino acids. With 11 bases clipped from V and 4 bases from J, the junction kept 12 bases outside the gene matches. Germline V CDR1 and CDR2: ENHRY, SYGVKD. CDR3 loop: CAALRDRSTTGELFF. CDR3 DNA: TGTGCCGCGCTCCGGGACAGGTCCACCACCGGGGAGCTGTTTTTT.